Following are 17 T cell receptor beta chains from one sample sequenced in a study of blood T cell repertoires in COVID-19. The data were produced by immunoSEQ multiplex PCR, yet TCRdb's version contains in-frame clones alone and is incomplete. Of roughly 100,000 clones in the sample, around four fifths were seen once. Sequencing was done on a sample of peripheral blood. These receptors all stem from a man aged 55-75 years with acute or convalescent COVID-19.

This clone occurred a few times. The rearrangement links TRBV6-5 to TRBJ2-1; 7 nucleotides match TRBD1. The germline CDR1 and CDR2 sequences are MNHEY and SVGAGI. V shed 8 bases, J shed 10 bases, and the junction held 17 bases outside the gene matches. The CDR3 runs to 15 residues. In nucleotides, the CDR3 is TGTGCCAGCTATGCGACAGGGACAAAGGATGTGGAGCAGTTCTTC. Protein product: CASYATGTKDVEQFF.

The chain couples TRBV27 to TRBJ2-2; D unresolved. Trimming shortened V by 0 bases and J by 0 bases, and 11 bases separated the two germline ends. The CDR3 covers 17 residues. Germline V gene data show CDR1 as MNHEY and CDR2 as SMNVEV (reference sequence). The CDR3 bases are TGTGCCAGCAGTTTATCAGTTGAGACAACGAACACCGGGGAGCTGTTTTTT. As protein: CASSLSVETTNTGELFF.

Concerning this clone: The germline gene is not matched at one end of the junction; a read error may be the cause. The genes are TRBV6-1 and TRBJ1-2, with TRBD1 matching over 7 bases. The CDR3 is 13 residues long. Germline V lookup: CDR1 MNHNS, CDR2 SASEGT. The CDR3 here is CASREGTDYGYTF. The CDR3 DNA reads TGTGCCAGCAGGGAAGGGACAGATTATGGCTACACCTTC.

The chain recombines TRBV4-3 with TRBJ1-2; D is uncertain. Germline CDR1 reads LGHNA; CDR2 reads YSLEER. The germline V and J ends were trimmed by 0 bases and 4 bases, with 15 bases remaining between them. The CDR3 consists of 16 residues. The DNA for the CDR3 is TGCGCCAGCAGCCAAGAGGTAGACCTCCCGGGCTATGGCTACACCTTC. It codes for CASSQEVDLPGYGYTF.

This clone showed up just once. The chain has TRBV19 and TRBJ2-5; 10 nucleotides line up with TRBD2. Germline-derived CDR1 and CDR2 are LNHDA and SQIVND (reference sequence). The CDR3 sequence is 17 residues long. V shed 3 bases and J 4 bases; nucleotides not matched to a gene: 11. CDR3 sequence reads: CASSIPGGLAGAETQYF. The CDR3 DNA sequence: TGTGCCAGTAGTATCCCTGGAGGGCTAGCGGGAGCAGAGACCCAGTACTTC.

The CDR3 is CASTPRASGQETQYF. For the CDR3, the DNA is TGCGCCAGCACCCCCAGGGCTAGTGGTCAAGAGACCCAGTACTTC. The chain has TRBV5-1 and TRBJ2-5; possibly TRBD1 for D (5 bases). The V gene lost 6 bases and the J gene lost 2 bases, with 17 bases spanning the gap. Germline CDR1 is SGHRS and CDR2 is YFSETQ. The CDR3 contains 15 residues.

This chain connects TRBV19 to TRBJ1-2, with 7 bases fitting TRBD1. The CDR3 runs to 13 residues. J gave up 9 bases and V 8 bases, and 12 bases lay outside the gene matches. The germline V gene has CDR1 LNHDA and CDR2 SQIVND (reference sequence). Here the CDR3 reads CASGRDSGSSYTF. DNA of the CDR3: TGTGCCAGTGGCCGGGACAGCGGTAGTAGCTACACCTTC.

This clone was observed a few times. This chain links TRBV2 with TRBJ2-1; TRBD2 agrees at 7 bases. This CDR3 region has 16 residues. Germline lookup yields CDR1 SNHLY and CDR2 FYNNEI. With V trimmed by 6 bases and J by 9 bases, 17 bases remained unmatched. CDR3 sequence: CASSTTLYAGVFEQFF. As DNA, the CDR3 is TGTGCCAGCAGCACTACTCTCTACGCGGGAGTTTTTGAGCAGTTCTTC.

The chain has TRBV6-5 and TRBJ1-6; weak D call: TRBD1 (6 bases). This CDR3 comprises 13 residues. V gave up 10 bases and J gave up 7 bases, with 14 bases separating them. Germline V lookup: CDR1 MNHEY, CDR2 SVGAGI. The CDR3 spells CATSTQGNSPLHF. Here the CDR3 DNA reads TGTGCCACCTCTACACAGGGAAATTCACCCCTCCACTTT.

This chain uses TRBV18 with TRBJ1-1; the D gene is possibly TRBD1 (6 bases). This CDR3 has 15 amino acids. Germline CDR1 is KGHSH and CDR2 is LQKENI. Trimming stripped 6 bases from V and 2 bases from J, with 16 bases between. This chain's CDR3 is CASSLTDSRNTEAFF. The CDR3 DNA reads as TGTGCCAGCTCTCTTACGGACAGCAGAAACACTGAAGCTTTCTTT.

V usage is TRBV6-5 and J usage is TRBJ2-7; TRBD2 aligns across 7 bases. The germline V gene encodes CDR1 MNHEY and CDR2 SVGAGI. Unmatched junction bases numbered 12, after V lost 7 bases and J lost 3 bases. The CDR3 has 15 amino acids. The CDR3 sequence is CASTSPTRDYYEQYF. CDR3 nucleotides: TGTGCCAGCACTTCTCCAACCCGGGACTACTACGAGCAGTACTTC.

This rearrangement joins TRBV9 to TRBJ1-2, with TRBD1 as a possible D gene (5 bases). V was shortened by 0 bases and J by 8 bases, with 17 bases between the two germline ends. CDR3 length: 15 residues. Germline-derived CDR1 and CDR2 are SGDLS and YYNGEE. CDR3 bases: TGTGCCAGCAGCGTAGGTGTTGGGGCGGTGAAGGGCTACACCTTC. This encodes CASSVGVGAVKGYTF.

CDR3 sequence (DNA): TGTGCCAGCAGCTTAGGACAGAACAATTCACCCCTCCACTTT. It translates to CASSLGQNNSPLHF. The chain has TRBV11-3 and TRBJ1-6; tentatively, D is TRBD1 (5 bases). The CDR3 totals 14 residues. Trimming pared 1 base from V and 7 bases from J, leaving 8 bases between. The germline V gene encodes CDR1 SGHNT and CDR2 YENEEA. The full variable domain, in which reference TRBV11-3 and TRBJ1-6 provide the parts outside the CDR3, is EAGVVQSPRYKIIEKKQPVAFWCNPISGHNTLYWYLQNLGQGPELLIRYENEEAVDDSQLPKDRFSAERLKGVDSTLKIQPAELGDSAVYLCASSLGQNNSPLHFGNGTRLTVT.

The rearrangement links TRBV12-3 or TRBV12-4 to TRBJ1-3, with no clear D. V was cut by 3 bases and J by 4 bases, with 4 bases left in between. CDR3 length: 12 residues. The CDR3 here is CASSLRGNTIYF. DNA of the CDR3: TGTGCCAGCAGTTTGCGGGGAAACACCATATATTTT.

This clone occurred once. The chain links TRBV13 to TRBJ2-5, with 10 bases fitting TRBD2. The V gene's germline CDR1 is PRHDT and CDR2 FYEKMQ (reference sequence). After removal of 0 bases from V and 3 bases from J, the junction contained 4 bases not matched to a gene. This CDR3 has 16 residues. The CDR3 loop is CASSLGLAGGKETQYF. The CDR3 coding sequence is TGTGCCAGCAGCTTAGGATTAGCGGGAGGAAAAGAGACCCAGTACTTC. The whole variable domain, remainder taken from reference TRBV13 and TRBJ2-5, is AAGVIQSPRHLIKEKRETATLKCYPIPRHDTVYWYQQGPGQDPQFLISFYEKMQSDKGSIPDRFSAQQFSDYHSELNMSSLELGDSALYFCASSLGLAGGKETQYFGPGTRLLVL.

V and J are TRBV6-5 and TRBJ2-7; possible D gene TRBD1, 5 bases. Germline CDR1 and CDR2: MNHEY and SVGAGI. The CDR3 sequence is 15 residues long. Trimming shortened V by 5 bases and J by 1 base, and 15 bases separated the two germline ends. CDR3 region: CASSRAVRGSYEQYF. For the CDR3, the DNA is TGTGCCAGCAGTCGAGCCGTAAGGGGATCCTACGAGCAGTACTTC.

The chain uses TRBV27 and TRBJ1-1; 7 bases match TRBD1. The CDR3 sequence is 14 residues long. Germline V lookup: CDR1 MNHEY, CDR2 SMNVEV (reference sequence). V gave up 6 bases and J gave up 3 bases; unmatched junction bases: 7. CDR3 bases: TGTGCCAGCAGAAAACAGGGGAGTTACACTGAAGCTTTCTTT. The encoded protein is CASRKQGSYTEAFF.